Below, 25 T cell receptor beta chains from the same sample are listed, as sequenced in a study of blood T cell repertoires in COVID-19. The assay was immunoSEQ multiplex PCR, and TCRdb's table has in-frame clones only and misses some. Here the sample spans hundreds of thousands of clones, 80% to 90% being singletons. The sequenced sample was peripheral blood. The receptors were gathered from a man between 45 and 60 years old with COVID-19, enrolled during active disease.

The gene calls are TRBV7-2 and TRBJ1-4; 10 bases align to TRBD1. CDR3 length: 15 amino acids. From germline, CDR1 is SGHTA and CDR2 FQGNSA. Trimming cost V 0 bases and J 6 bases; bases outside gene matches: 1. The CDR3 sequence is CASSLAGTGDEKLFF. Written as DNA, the CDR3 is TGTGCCAGCAGCTTAGCTGGGACAGGGGATGAAAAACTGTTTTTT.

The V gene is TRBV24-1, the J gene TRBJ1-2; the D gene is possibly TRBD1 (5 bases). The germline V and J ends were trimmed by 6 bases and 6 bases, with 7 bases remaining between them. The CDR3 consists of 11 residues. Germline V gene lookup returns CDR1 KGHDR and CDR2 SFDVKD. This chain's CDR3 is CATSQGDGYTF. The CDR3 nucleotides are TGTGCCACCAGTCAAGGGGATGGCTACACCTTC.

This chain joins TRBV6-1 and TRBJ1-4; D call uncertain. Germline V gene lookup returns CDR1 MNHNS and CDR2 SASEGT. This CDR3 contains 17 residues. V gave up 0 bases and J gave up 3 bases, with 14 bases separating them. CDR3 in amino acids: CASSEAWAGSPNEKLFF. The CDR3 DNA is TGTGCCAGCAGTGAAGCTTGGGCGGGGTCGCCTAATGAAAAACTGTTTTTT.

The CDR3 coding sequence is TGTGCCAGCAGGCTAGAAGGGCAGTTCTTC. Translated: CASRLEGQFF. J is TRBJ2-1 and V is TRBV5-8; D remains unclear. Germline V gives CDR1 SGHTS, CDR2 YDEGEE. The CDR3 is made up of 10 amino acids. V lost 5 bases, J lost 12 bases, and 9 bases lay in between.

The gene calls are TRBV18 and TRBJ2-1; tentatively, D is TRBD2 (6 bases). CDR3 length: 14 amino acids. Germline CDR1 reads KGHSH; CDR2 reads LQKENI. The V end lost 3 bases, the J end lost 7 bases, and 13 bases lay between the germline ends. CDR3 nucleotides: TGTGCCAGCTCACCGAATCGGGAGTTAAATGAGCAGTTCTTC. Its protein is CASSPNRELNEQFF.

V and J are TRBV27 and TRBJ2-1; the D is unclear. CDR1 is MNHEY and CDR2 is SMNVEV in the germline V gene (reference sequence). This CDR3 spans 14 amino acids. The V end was cut by 4 bases, the J end by 3 bases, with 10 bases between. CDR3 residues: CASSSRKNYNEQFF. The CDR3 nucleotides read TGTGCCAGCAGTTCCAGGAAAAACTACAATGAGCAGTTCTTC.

The chain carries TRBV6-5 and TRBJ2-5, with D perhaps matching TRBD2 (6 bases). The CDR3 has 13 amino acids. V lost 1 base, J lost 3 bases, and 6 bases lay in between. Germline V CDR1 and CDR2: MNHEY, SVGAGI. The CDR3 is CASSYWEEETQYF. CDR3 DNA: TGTGCCAGCAGTTACTGGGAGGAAGAGACCCAGTACTTC.

This sequence joins TRBV7-3 and TRBJ2-3, with a tentative D call TRBD1 (6 bases). This CDR3 is built from 15 residues. CDR1 and CDR2 (germline): SGHTA, FQGTGA. With 5 bases removed from V and 2 bases from J, the gap between germline ends came to 14 bases. CDR3 in amino acids: CASSLQGGNTDTQYF. CDR3 in DNA: TGTGCCAGCAGCCTACAGGGTGGTAACACAGATACGCAGTATTTT. The full variable domain, in which reference TRBV7-3 and TRBJ2-3 provide the parts outside the CDR3, is GAGVSQTPSNKVTEKGKYVELRCDPISGHTALYWYRQSLGQGPEFLIYFQGTGAADDSGLPNDRFFAVRPEGSVSTLKIQRTERGDSAVYLCASSLQGGNTDTQYFGPGTRLTVL.

J is TRBJ1-3 and V is TRBV5-5, with D possibly TRBD1 on 5 matching bases. V was trimmed by 4 bases and J by 4 bases, leaving 15 bases between them. Germline V gene sequence: CDR1 SGHKS, CDR2 YYEKEE (reference sequence). The CDR3 is made up of 15 amino acids. This CDR3 reads CASSPPRVSGNTIYF. DNA for the CDR3: TGTGCCAGCAGCCCTCCCAGGGTCTCAGGAAACACCATATATTTT.

The rearrangement uses TRBV7-2 and TRBJ1-2, with 7 bases fitting TRBD1. The CDR3 extends over 15 amino acids. V lost 6 bases to trimming and J lost 2 bases; unmatched junction nucleotides: 9. The germline V gene has CDR1 SGHTA and CDR2 FQGNSA. Here the CDR3 DNA reads TGTGCCAGCAGTCCTCCGAGGGGACAGAACTATGGCTACACCTTC. It encodes CASSPPRGQNYGYTF.

This clone was seen just once. J is TRBJ1-6 and V is TRBV2; D is ambiguous. CDR1 and CDR2 (germline): SNHLY, FYNNEI. The CDR3 sequence is 15 residues long. V lost 6 bases to trimming and J lost 7 bases, with 16 bases between them. CDR3 sequence: CASSPLRVSNSPLHF. The CDR3 nucleotides are TGTGCCAGCAGCCCCCTGCGGGTGAGCAATTCACCCCTCCACTTT.

This sequence joins TRBV6-5 and TRBJ1-1; 9 bases line up with TRBD1. Unmatched junction bases numbered 9, after V lost 2 bases and J lost 5 bases. The CDR3 has 16 amino acids. The germline gives CDR1 MNHEY, CDR2 SVGAGI. CDR3: CASSYGTGSTATEAFF. CDR3 coding DNA: TGTGCCAGCAGTTACGGGACAGGGAGTACGGCTACTGAAGCTTTCTTT.

The sample holds one count of this clone. The rearrangement joins TRBV9 to TRBJ2-2; D is unresolved. Trimming cost V 4 bases and J 7 bases, with 11 bases left between them. The CDR3 covers 13 residues. Germline V gene lookup returns CDR1 SGDLS and CDR2 YYNGEE. The CDR3 protein is CASSTRLVGELFF. The DNA for the CDR3 is TGTGCCAGCAGCACCCGACTTGTCGGGGAGCTGTTTTTT.

This clone was counted once. The rearrangement links TRBV4-1 to TRBJ2-2, with D possibly being TRBD2 (6 bases). The CDR3 covers 15 residues. CDR1 and CDR2 from the germline V gene are MGHRA and YSYEKL. The V end lost 0 bases, the J end lost 5 bases, and 10 bases lay between the germline ends. The CDR3 loop is CASSQDAGLTGELFF. The CDR3 coding sequence is TGCGCCAGCAGCCAAGATGCGGGGTTGACCGGGGAGCTGTTTTTT.

The chain links TRBV3-1 (or the pseudogene TRBV3-2) to TRBJ2-2; 10 nucleotides align to TRBD2. Germline CDR1 and CDR2: LGHDT and YNNKEL (reference sequence). The V segment lost 3 bases and the J segment 5 bases; nucleotides outside the gene matches: 6. This CDR3 is built from 16 residues. CDR3 nucleotides: TGTGCCAGCAGCCAGCGCGGGACTAGCGCGACCGGGGAGCTGTTTTTT. It yields the protein CASSQRGTSATGELFF.

The chain links TRBV7-2 to TRBJ2-1, with no clear D. Germline-derived CDR1 and CDR2 are SGHTA and FQGNSA. Trimming removed 4 bases at V and 0 bases at J, with 10 bases between. The CDR3 covers 15 residues. In DNA, the CDR3 is TGTGCCAGCAGCTCCGAGTTTGGCTCCTACAATGAGCAGTTCTTC. Translating it yields CASSSEFGSYNEQFF.

This clone came up many times. The CDR3 sequence is CASSFSGFSYEQYF. The CDR3 nucleotides read TGTGCCAGCAGTTTTTCCGGTTTCTCCTACGAGCAGTACTTC. The chain joins TRBV27 to TRBJ2-7, with unresolved D. Trimming cost V 3 bases and J 0 bases, with 9 bases left between them. CDR1 MNHEY and CDR2 SMNVEV come from the germline V gene (reference sequence). This CDR3 is built from 14 residues.

The rearrangement uses TRBV12-5 and TRBJ2-2; 12 bases are shared with TRBD2. V trimming: 6 bases; J trimming: 0 bases; junction bases outside the gene matches: 8. There are 18 residues in the CDR3. Germline CDR1 reads LGHNT; CDR2 reads FRNRAP. CDR3 sequence: CASGARGLAGANTGELFF. The CDR3 DNA sequence: TGTGCTAGTGGGGCCAGGGGACTAGCGGGCGCGAACACCGGGGAGCTGTTTTTT.

This clone was counted many times. The genes are TRBV5-5 and TRBJ1-2, with 9 bases identical to TRBD1. The ends lost 0 bases at V and 3 bases at J; junction bases unmatched: 3. This CDR3 comprises 15 residues. Germline V CDR1 and CDR2: SGHKS, YYEKEE (reference sequence). The CDR3 DNA follows: TGTGCCAGCAGCTTGGATGGGACAGGGTACTATGGCTACACCTTC. Translation gives CASSLDGTGYYGYTF. Full variable domain (rest looked up from reference TRBV5-5 and TRBJ1-2): DAGVTQSPTHLIKTRGQQVTLRCSPISGHKSVSWYQQVLGQGPQFIFQYYEKEERGRGNFPDRFSARQFPNYSSELNVNALLLGDSALYLCASSLDGTGYYGYTFGSGTRLTVV.

The J gene is TRBJ2-4, the V gene TRBV12-2; the table's D call, TRBD1, was not checked against the DNA. TRBV12-2 is a recognized pseudogene. CDR3 length equals 17 residues. The DNA of the CDR3 is TGTGCAAGTCGCCTGGACAGGGGACCGCTAGCCAAAAACATTCAGTACTTC. This sequence encodes CASRLDRGPLAKNIQYF.

DNA of the CDR3: TGTGCCAGCAGCGTCCGGACTCCGGGAGATACGCAGTATTTT. Protein sequence: CASSVRTPGDTQYF. The gene calls are TRBV9 and TRBJ2-3; weak D call: TRBD2 (5 bases). Trimming removed 2 bases from V and 5 bases from J, with 12 bases in between. CDR1 and CDR2 from the germline V gene are SGDLS and YYNGEE. The CDR3 consists of 14 residues.

The chain couples TRBV19 to TRBJ2-7; possibly TRBD2 for D (7 bases). V lost 7 bases, J lost 0 bases, and 16 bases lay in between. Germline CDR1 is LNHDA and CDR2 is SQIVND (reference sequence). The CDR3 extends over 15 amino acids. CDR3 in DNA: TGTGCCAGTATTTGGGGGGGCGCGATCTCCTACGAGCAGTACTTC. It codes for CASIWGGAISYEQYF.

This chain connects TRBV7-9 to TRBJ1-4; the match to TRBD1 covers 9 bases. The V gene's germline CDR1 is SEHNR and CDR2 FQNEAQ (reference sequence). The CDR3 length is 15 residues. Trimming removed 5 bases from V and 8 bases from J; junction bases left unmatched: 9. For the CDR3, the DNA is TGTGCCAGCAGCCCCTCGGGACAGGGCAGGGAAAAACTGTTTTTT. This encodes CASSPSGQGREKLFF.

The chain is built from TRBV3-1 (or the pseudogene TRBV3-2) and TRBJ1-4; TRBD1 matches at 8 bases. Germline V gene data show CDR1 as LGHDT and CDR2 as YNNKEL (reference sequence). V lost 4 bases to trimming and J lost 5 bases; unmatched junction nucleotides: 6. This CDR3 is 15 amino acids long. CDR3 protein: CASSRRTGPNEKLFF. In DNA form, the CDR3 reads TGTGCCAGCAGCCGAAGGACAGGGCCGAATGAAAAACTGTTTTTT.

This sequence joins TRBV5-1 and TRBJ2-3, with D possibly TRBD1 on 5 matching bases. The V gene's germline CDR1 is SGHRS and CDR2 YFSETQ. This CDR3 region has 14 residues. Trimming removed 5 bases from V and 1 base from J, with 11 bases in between. The DNA for the CDR3 is TGCGCCAGCAGGCTCAGGGTCGGCACAGATACGCAGTATTTT. Translating it yields CASRLRVGTDTQYF.